This passage covers 21 T cell receptor beta chains from one sample sequenced in a study of liver allograft versus peripheral blood T cells. For the study at large: Liver transplant recipients had T cell receptor repertoires compared between transplanted liver and peripheral blood.

A single record per CDR3 protein comes from TCRdb applying MiXCR to the reads. Among roughly 1,100 distinct CDR3 sequences listed, under 20% were seen once. The receptor source for this set is a human patient who had a liver transplant. Some T cells may be the graft donor's.

This clonotype is medium-sized (0.01 to 0.1%) in the sample. The chain recombines TRBV20-1 with TRBJ1-2; TRBD1 agrees at 7 bases. V dropped 0 bases and J dropped 7; count of bases not matched to a gene: 8. Germline V gives CDR1 DFQATT, CDR2 SNEGSKA (reference sequence). This CDR3 contains 14 residues. The CDR3 DNA reads TGCAGTGCTAGAGATCTAAGGGGGCGAGGTGGCTACACCTTC. Translation gives CSARDLRGRGGYTF.

Concerning this clonotype: A read error may explain this, as a much larger clone is one base away. The rearrangement links TRBV5-5 to TRBJ1-2; the D is unclear. Germline assignment: CDR1 SGHKS and CDR2 YYEKEE (reference sequence). The germline V and J ends were trimmed by 4 bases and 0 bases, with 13 bases remaining between them. This CDR3 comprises 15 residues. CDR3 bases: TGTGCCAGCAGCGGCCAAGGGTGCACTAACTATGGCTACACCTTC. Translation: CASSGQGCTNYGYTF.

This clonotype was detected only a few times. The rearrangement joins TRBV9 to TRBJ1-1; D ambiguous. Germline V lookup: CDR1 SGDLS, CDR2 YYNGEE. The CDR3 runs 14 residues. Trimming removed 0 bases from V and 1 base from J, with 7 bases in between. This chain's CDR3 is CASSVAQTNTEAFF. The CDR3 bases are TGTGCCAGCAGCGTAGCGCAGACGAACACTGAAGCTTTCTTT.

This clonotype is termed medium-sized (0.01 to 0.1%). The chain is built from TRBV19 and TRBJ2-7; 7 nucleotides align to TRBD1. The junction had 9 bases not matched to a gene; V was cut back by 9 bases and J by 1 base. The CDR3 spans 14 residues. The germline V gene encodes CDR1 LNHDA and CDR2 SQIVND (reference sequence). The CDR3: CASAEGASSYEQYF. Written as DNA, the CDR3 is TGTGCCAGCGCCGAGGGGGCCTCGTCCTACGAGCAGTACTTC. Together with reference TRBV19 and TRBJ2-7, the CDR3 gives the full variable domain: DGGITQSPKYLFRKEGQNVTLSCEQNLNHDAMYWYRQDPGQGLRLIYYSQIVNDFQKGDIAEGYSVSREKKESFPLTVTSAQKNPTAFYLCASAEGASSYEQYFGPGTRLTVT.

In its sample, this clonotype is medium-sized. The rearrangement joins TRBV27 to TRBJ2-7, with 15 positions matching TRBD2. CDR3 length equals 15 residues. From germline, CDR1 is MNHEY and CDR2 SMNVEV (reference sequence). V gave up 4 bases and J gave up 4 bases; unmatched junction bases: 2. In DNA form, the CDR3 reads TGTGCCAGCAGTTACGGACTAGCGGGAGGGTACGAGCAGTACTTC. Protein sequence: CASSYGLAGGYEQYF.

This clonotype has a single count. The V call is TRBV5-5, the J call TRBJ2-1; D is uncertain. CDR1 is SGHKS, CDR2 YYEKEE, per germline (reference sequence). The CDR3 consists of 14 residues. Trimming took 4 bases from V and 4 from J, leaving 12 bases between them. The CDR3 loop reads CASSPISAYNEQFF. The DNA for the CDR3 is TGTGCCAGCAGCCCGATTTCAGCGTACAATGAGCAGTTCTTC.

V is TRBV12-3 or TRBV12-4 and J is TRBJ2-5; D ambiguous. V was cut by 8 bases and J by 0 bases, with 7 bases left in between. CDR3 size: 12 residues. This chain's CDR3 is CASSGYQETQYF. The CDR3 coding sequence is TGTGCCAGCTCCGGGTACCAAGAGACCCAGTACTTC.

The table lists this clonotype with many counts. The chain joins TRBV20-1 to TRBJ2-7, with 9 nucleotides matching TRBD1. Germline V gene lookup returns CDR1 DFQATT and CDR2 SNEGSKA (reference sequence). The CDR3 sequence is 14 residues long. J was trimmed by 5 bases and V by 3 bases; bases with no gene match: 8. CDR3 loop: CSASAGTGNDEQYF. CDR3 nucleotide sequence: TGCAGTGCTAGCGCCGGGACAGGGAATGACGAGCAGTACTTC.

This clonotype was observed a few times. The rearrangement uses TRBV7-2 and TRBJ2-3; D uncertain. The CDR3 runs 16 residues. Germline V gene sequence: CDR1 SGHTA, CDR2 FQGNSA. V was pared by 1 base and J by 0 bases, with 11 bases between. CDR3 amino acids: CASSLGAVASTDTQYF. The CDR3 DNA sequence: TGTGCCAGCAGCTTAGGGGCAGTCGCTAGCACAGATACGCAGTATTTT.

This clonotype appeared a few times. The V and J genes are TRBV27 and TRBJ2-1; D is ambiguous. The length of the CDR3 is 11 residues. CDR1 MNHEY and CDR2 SMNVEV come from the germline V gene (reference sequence). V dropped 1 base and J dropped 5 bases, with 0 bases sitting between them. The CDR3 DNA is TGTGCCAGCAGTTTATACAATGAGCAGTTCTTC. Translation gives CASSLYNEQFF.

As regards this clonotype: A far larger clone is one base from this, pointing to a likely read error. J is TRBJ2-1 and V is TRBV19, with D maybe TRBD2 (6 bases). Trimming removed 5 bases at V and 10 bases at J, with 18 bases between. Germline CDR1 is LNHDA and CDR2 is SQIVND (reference sequence). The CDR3 is 14 residues long. Written as DNA, the CDR3 is TGTGCCAGTAGTCGCGGGACTCTTTTTTACGAGCAGTTCTTC. Amino acid sequence: CASSRGTLFYEQFF.

The V call is TRBV27, the J call TRBJ2-1, with D tentatively TRBD2 (5 bases). CDR1 is MNHEY and CDR2 is SMNVEV in the germline V gene (reference sequence). V lost 8 bases and J 10 bases, leaving 12 bases between the germline ends. The CDR3 runs 11 residues. In DNA, the CDR3 is TGTGCCAGCGGCTCCCCGGGGGAGCAGTTCTTC. As protein: CASGSPGEQFF.

The gene calls are TRBV19 and TRBJ2-1; the D gene could be TRBD1 or TRBD2 (6 bases each). V was pared by 5 bases and J by 1 base, with 9 bases between. This CDR3 is 14 amino acids long. CDR1 and CDR2 from the germline V gene are LNHDA and SQIVND (reference sequence). CDR3 bases: TGTGCCAGTAGTGCGGGACATTCCTACAATGAGCAGTTCTTC. Translating gives CASSAGHSYNEQFF. The full variable domain, completed using reference TRBV19 and TRBJ2-1, is DGGITQSPKYLFRKEGQNVTLSCEQNLNHDAMYWYRQDPGQGLRLIYYSQIVNDFQKGDIAEGYSVSREKKESFPLTVTSAQKNPTAFYLCASSAGHSYNEQFFGPGTRLTVL.

V gene TRBV6-6 combines with J gene TRBJ2-3; no reliable D call. The CDR3 length is 14 residues. V dropped 5 bases and J dropped 1 base, with 10 bases sitting between them. The germline V gene has CDR1 MNHNY and CDR2 SVGAGI (reference sequence). CDR3: CASSLPVGTDTQYF. For the CDR3, the DNA is TGTGCCAGCAGTCTACCTGTAGGCACAGATACGCAGTATTTT.

In its sample, this clonotype is medium-sized (0.01 to 0.1%). This sequence joins TRBV6-5 and TRBJ2-7; 10 bases map to TRBD2. CDR1 MNHEY and CDR2 SVGAGI come from the germline V gene. V lost 0 bases, J lost 2 bases, and 13 bases stayed unmatched. The CDR3 is 19 amino acids. The CDR3 nucleotides read TGTGCCAGCAGTTACTCATCCTATGCCAGCGGGAGGGTAGCCTACGAGCAGTACTTC. Translated, it gives CASSYSSYASGRVAYEQYF.

The chain links TRBV7-3 to TRBJ2-1, with D possibly matching TRBD2 (5 bases). CDR1 and CDR2 (germline): SGHTA, FQGTGA. V lost 2 bases, J lost 5 bases, and 10 bases lay in between. The CDR3 length is 14 residues. As DNA, the CDR3 is TGTGCCAGCAGCTTAGGTGGGAGCCACAATGAGCAGTTCTTC. This sequence encodes CASSLGGSHNEQFF.

This clonotype is classed as large. The J gene is TRBJ2-1, the V gene TRBV19, with TRBD2 matching 13 bases. The CDR3 spans 16 residues. Germline-derived CDR1 and CDR2 are LNHDA and SQIVND (reference sequence). The V gene end was trimmed by 6 bases and the J gene end by 13 bases; junction bases not matched to a gene: 15. This CDR3 is CASSDSLGPGLAGQFF. The CDR3 DNA is TGTGCCAGTAGCGATAGTCTGGGGCCGGGACTAGCGGGACAGTTCTTC.

This clonotype is medium-sized by share. The V gene is TRBV19, the J gene TRBJ1-2; no clear D gene. The CDR3 spans 13 residues. V was cut by 8 bases and J by 2 bases, with 12 bases left in between. Per the germline V gene, CDR1 is LNHDA and CDR2 is SQIVND (reference sequence). Here the CDR3 reads CASLIGPNYGYTF. In DNA form, the CDR3 reads TGTGCCAGTCTCATTGGTCCGAACTATGGCTACACCTTC.

Of note for this clonotype: A much larger clone is a single base away; this may be a read error. The chain carries TRBV28 and TRBJ1-2; TRBD1 is a possible D gene (5 bases). The CDR3 runs to 14 residues. V lost 5 bases to trimming and J lost 5 bases, with 15 bases between them. Germline-derived CDR1 and CDR2 are MDHEN and SYDVKM. CDR3 sequence (DNA): TGTGCCAGCAGTCTTCCAGCAGGGAGGTATGGCTACACCTTC. Its protein is CASSLPAGRYGYTF.

This clonotype was detected ten times or more. The rearrangement links TRBV19 to TRBJ2-3; no reliable D call. This CDR3 region has 13 residues. The ends were cut back, 4 bases at V and 2 bases at J, with 7 bases in the middle. Per germline, CDR1 LNHDA and CDR2 SQIVND (reference sequence). The CDR3 nucleotides are TGTGCCAGTAGTACTTGGCTCACAGATACGCAGTATTTT. Protein: CASSTWLTDTQYF. Full variable domain (remainder filled in from reference TRBV19 and TRBJ2-3): DGGITQSPKYLFRKEGQNVTLSCEQNLNHDAMYWYRQDPGQGLRLIYYSQIVNDFQKGDIAEGYSVSREKKESFPLTVTSAQKNPTAFYLCASSTWLTDTQYFGPGTRLTVL.

The CDR3 DNA reads as TGTGCCAGCACCAAAGGGACAGGGGGCTTGTACGAGCAGTACTTC. Its protein product is CASTKGTGGLYEQYF. The chain employs TRBV5-5 and TRBJ2-7; 12 bases fit TRBD1. The V gene end was trimmed by 6 bases and the J gene end by 4 bases; junction bases not matched to a gene: 8. This CDR3 is 15 amino acids long. Per the germline V gene, CDR1 is SGHKS and CDR2 is YYEKEE (reference sequence).